Listed here are 8 T cell receptor beta chains from one sample, sequenced in a study of blood T cell repertoires in COVID-19. Clones were sequenced by immunoSEQ multiplex PCR, and TCRdb holds only the in-frame ones, with some missing. This repertoire shows more than 400,000 clones, around 90% found once; its top ten account for around 0.7%. The sequenced sample was PBMCs or T cells enriched from blood (not recorded which). All receptors come from a young woman who had recovered from COVID-19.

This clone was seen a single time. The rearrangement uses TRBV5-4 and TRBJ2-5, with 8 bases that match TRBD1. The CDR3 runs to 15 residues. After removal of 4 bases from V and 5 bases from J, the junction contained 10 bases not matched to a gene. Germline CDR1 SGHNT, CDR2 YYREEE (reference sequence). CDR3 loop: CASSIQGAIEETQYF. CDR3 coding DNA: TGTGCCAGCAGCATCCAGGGGGCAATCGAGGAGACCCAGTACTTC.

The chain employs TRBV29-1 and TRBJ2-1; possible D gene TRBD2, 6 bases. Trimming pared 1 base from V and 8 bases from J, leaving 24 bases between. The length of the CDR3 is 17 residues. Germline V lookup: CDR1 SQVTM, CDR2 ANQGSEA. This chain's CDR3 is CSVEGPMTRSVDDEQFF. DNA of the CDR3: TGCAGCGTTGAAGGGCCAATGACTAGGAGTGTCGATGATGAGCAGTTCTTC.

In regard to this clone: The same CDR3 is also encoded by other DNA sequences in this sample. The genes are TRBV6-5 and TRBJ2-7; tentatively, D is TRBD2 (6 bases). The CDR3 is made up of 15 amino acids. Germline V gene data show CDR1 as MNHEY and CDR2 as SVGAGI. V was trimmed by 0 bases and J by 0 bases, leaving 9 bases between them. The chain's CDR3 is CASSYSAGSSYEQYF. CDR3 sequence (DNA): TGTGCCAGCAGTTACTCTGCGGGGAGCTCCTACGAGCAGTACTTC.

The chain joins TRBV7-9 to TRBJ1-4; 7 nucleotides match TRBD1. J gave up 4 bases and V 5 bases, and 4 bases lay outside the gene matches. Germline V gene lookup returns CDR1 SEHNR and CDR2 FQNEAQ (reference sequence). This CDR3 has 14 amino acids. The CDR3 DNA is TGTGCCAGCAGCCAGACAGGGTATAATGAAAAACTGTTTTTT. Protein: CASSQTGYNEKLFF.

This chain links TRBV7-2 with TRBJ1-2; D is perhaps TRBD1 (5 bases). The CDR3 extends over 15 amino acids. Trimming took off 1 base at V and 6 bases at J, with 15 bases between the two ends. From germline, CDR1 is SGHTA and CDR2 FQGNSA. The CDR3 sequence: CASSLVAGSGDGYTF. Here the CDR3 DNA reads TGTGCCAGCAGCTTAGTAGCAGGGAGCGGGGATGGCTACACCTTC.

The rearrangement joins TRBV28 to TRBJ2-2, with D possibly being TRBD1 (5 bases). The CDR3 has 14 residues. The V and J ends lost 2 bases and 4 bases respectively, with 8 bases between them. Germline loops: CDR1 MDHEN, CDR2 SYDVKM. CDR3 nucleotide sequence: TGTGCCAGCAGTTTAGCAGGGATCACCGGGGAGCTGTTTTTT. Its translation: CASSLAGITGELFF.

The rearrangement joins TRBV2 to TRBJ1-6; D might be TRBD1 (5 bases). Germline V gene sequence: CDR1 SNHLY, CDR2 FYNNEI. Trimming shortened V by 2 bases and J by 7 bases, and 12 bases separated the two germline ends. The CDR3 has 15 residues. The CDR3 coding sequence is TGTGCCAGCAGTGAACTACAGGCCACGAATTCACCCCTCCACTTT. Protein sequence: CASSELQATNSPLHF.

This chain connects TRBV6-5 to TRBJ1-1; possible D gene TRBD1, 6 bases. Between the trimmed V and J ends, which lost 6 bases and 1 base, there was a span of 15 bases. The germline V gene encodes CDR1 MNHEY and CDR2 SVGAGI. This CDR3 is built from 15 residues. In DNA, the CDR3 is TGTGCCAGCAGCCCATCGCCGACAGGGAACACTGAAGCTTTCTTT. It encodes CASSPSPTGNTEAFF.